This passage covers 21 T cell receptor beta chains from one sample sequenced in a study of HIV-infected children after antiretroviral therapy interruption (dated by TCRdb to between 2019 and 2020). Library creation used 3' RACE. Instrument on record: Illumina MiSeq. TCR libraries were built from RNA using a 3' RACE protocol with unique molecular identifiers to correct PCR amplification bias. TCRdb reanalyzed the raw reads on its own, using fastp at Q25 for trimming and MiXCR for clone calling, and kept in-frame beta chains. CDR3 protein sequences are deduplicated, and each keeps its most common genes and DNA. The sample table holds around 50,000 distinct CDR3 sequences, of which around 4.1% were seen once. The biggest ten clones account for roughly 0.7% of the sample. The sample's treatment or condition label, in plain terms: PENTA 11 planned treatment interruption arm or continuous ART arm. The source was CD45RA+ CD4+ T cells from PBMCs, pooled from several time points, collected from a donor given antiretroviral therapy, either interrupted or continuous. The cell subset or site tag for this specimen amounts to: naive CD4+ CD45RA+ CD45RO- T cells. These receptors all come from a pool of human donors with HIV.

This clonotype has a count of ten or more. This chain joins TRBV28 and TRBJ1-1; maybe TRBD1 (5 bases). Trimming stripped 5 bases from V and 4 bases from J, with 11 bases between. CDR3 size: 13 residues. The germline CDR1 and CDR2 sequences are MDHEN and SYDVKM. The CDR3 coding sequence is TGTGCCAGCAGTGAGAGGGGACGCACTGAAGCTTTCTTT. Its protein is CASSERGRTEAFF.

This clonotype was counted many times. The chain links TRBV12-3 or TRBV12-4 to TRBJ1-2; no reliable D call. This CDR3 has 14 amino acids. V was clipped by 6 bases and J by 1 base, with 12 bases between them. The CDR3 coding sequence is TGTGCCAGCAGCGAACAGATATTTAACTATGGCTACACCTTC. This gives the protein CASSEQIFNYGYTF.

This clonotype has at least ten counts. The rearrangement uses TRBV20-1 and TRBJ2-7; either TRBD1 or TRBD2 may fit D (6 bases each). Germline V gene sequence: CDR1 DFQATT, CDR2 SNEGSKA (reference sequence). V lost 5 bases and J 0 bases, leaving 11 bases between the germline ends. The length of the CDR3 is 13 residues. DNA for the CDR3: TGCAGTGCTGGGGGCGGGGCCTCCTACGAGCAGTACTTC. Translated: CSAGGGASYEQYF.

At least ten counts were recorded for this clonotype. The V call is TRBV12-5, the J call TRBJ1-1; a possible D gene is TRBD1 (5 bases). V was shortened by 4 bases and J by 3 bases, with 9 bases between the two germline ends. In germline, CDR1 is LGHNT, CDR2 FRNRAP. The CDR3 runs to 13 residues. The CDR3 DNA reads as TGTGCTAGTGGTTGGGACTCCCACACTGAAGCTTTCTTT. Translation gives CASGWDSHTEAFF.

This clonotype showed up many times. V gene TRBV6-6 combines with J gene TRBJ1-1, with 8 bases aligning to TRBD1. This CDR3 is 14 amino acids long. In germline, CDR1 is MNHNY, CDR2 SVGAGI (reference sequence). V was clipped by 8 bases and J by 14 bases; unmatched bases: 19. In nucleotides, the CDR3 is TGTGCCAGCGGTGAAGAGGACAGGGCGACAGAAGTCTTCTTT. This gives the protein CASGEEDRATEVFF.

Ten or more counts support this clonotype. The V gene is TRBV28, the J gene TRBJ2-3; D is ambiguous. The CDR3 has 13 amino acids. Germline CDR1 MDHEN, CDR2 SYDVKM. V dropped 3 bases and J dropped 1 base, with 5 bases sitting between them. The CDR3 sequence: CASSLMGTDTQYF. The CDR3 DNA reads as TGTGCCAGCAGTTTGATGGGCACAGATACGCAGTATTTT. Filled out from reference TRBV28 and TRBJ2-3, the complete variable domain reads DVKVTQSSRYLVKRTGEKVFLECVQDMDHENMFWYRQDPGLGLRLIYFSYDVKMKEKGDIPEGYSVSREKKERFSLILESASTNQTSMYLCASSLMGTDTQYFGPGTRLTVL.

Many counts were recorded for this clonotype. The chain couples TRBV12-3 or TRBV12-4 to TRBJ2-7; D not certain. The CDR3 contains 15 residues. The V and J ends lost 3 bases and 0 bases respectively, with 12 bases between them. DNA of the CDR3: TGTGCCAGCAGTTTTCCGCAGGCCAGCTCCTACGAGCAGTACTTC. Amino acid sequence: CASSFPQASSYEQYF.

The chain links TRBV3-1 to TRBJ2-7; 11 positions match TRBD1. Germline V lookup: CDR1 LGHDT, CDR2 YNNKEL (reference sequence). This CDR3 spans 14 amino acids. Germline trimming cut 5 bases from V and 5 bases from J; bases unmatched to any gene: 5. The CDR3 protein is CASSYRTGGDEQYF. CDR3 nucleotide sequence: TGTGCCAGCAGCTACCGGACAGGGGGCGACGAGCAGTACTTC.

This clonotype was seen many times. The rearrangement links TRBV4-1 to TRBJ2-1; D might be TRBD1 or TRBD2, each matching 5 bases. Germline V gene lookup returns CDR1 MGHRA and CDR2 YSYEKL. Trimming took off 1 base at V and 2 bases at J, with 6 bases between the two ends. The CDR3 consists of 14 residues. CDR3 in amino acids: CASSQVGPYNEQFF. In nucleotides, the CDR3 is TGCGCCAGCAGCCAAGTGGGACCCTACAATGAGCAGTTCTTC.

This clonotype was counted at least ten times. The chain employs TRBV28 and TRBJ1-4; 7 nucleotides align to TRBD1. The CDR3 loop spans 16 amino acids. With 1 base clipped from V and 3 bases from J, the junction kept 5 bases outside the gene matches. Germline V gives CDR1 MDHEN, CDR2 SYDVKM. The CDR3 loop is CASSLLDRSANEKLFF. In nucleotides, the CDR3 is TGTGCCAGCAGTTTATTGGACAGGTCGGCTAATGAAAAACTGTTTTTT.

This clonotype has ten or more counts. The chain carries TRBV28 and TRBJ1-2; tentative D call: TRBD1 (5 bases). Germline V CDR1 and CDR2: MDHEN, SYDVKM. Trimming took off 3 bases at V and 4 bases at J, with 9 bases between the two ends. The CDR3 runs 13 residues. The chain's CDR3 is CASSFGGSYGYTF. The DNA of the CDR3 is TGTGCCAGCAGTTTCGGGGGTAGCTATGGCTACACCTTC.

This clonotype was detected many times. This rearrangement joins TRBV10-2 to TRBJ1-1; D gene ambiguous. The CDR3 is 14 residues long. V lost 8 bases, J lost 4 bases, and 17 bases lay in between. Germline CDR1 reads WSHSY; CDR2 reads SAAADI. The CDR3 is CASRENSLSTEAFF. The CDR3 nucleotides read TGCGCCAGCCGAGAGAACAGCTTGAGCACTGAAGCTTTCTTT.

This clonotype was counted many times. The CDR3 reads CASSLQAGLNTGELFF. The CDR3 nucleotides are TGTGCCAGCAGCTTACAAGCGGGACTGAACACCGGGGAGCTGTTTTTT. The chain uses TRBV7-2 and TRBJ2-2; TRBD2 agrees at 7 bases. Germline lookup yields CDR1 SGHTA and CDR2 FQGNSA. This CDR3 is 16 amino acids long. The V and J ends lost 2 bases and 1 base, in that order; junction bases with no gene match: 4.

This clonotype was observed at least ten times. The chain uses TRBV29-1 and TRBJ1-1, with no clear D. CDR3 size: 15 residues. V lost 2 bases and J 1 base, leaving 14 bases between the germline ends. Germline CDR1 is SQVTM and CDR2 is ANQGSEA. The CDR3 is CSVELRAARNTEAFF. Written as DNA, the CDR3 is TGCAGCGTTGAACTTCGGGCCGCGAGGAACACTGAAGCTTTCTTT.

This clonotype was seen many times. One junction end does not reproduce the germline sequence, and a read error may be involved. This chain uses TRBV20-1 with TRBJ1-2; 7 bases agree with TRBD1. This CDR3 comprises 12 residues. The V gene's germline CDR1 is DFQATT and CDR2 SNEGSKA (reference sequence). CDR3: CSARIGGTAQFF. Written as DNA, the CDR3 is TGCAGTGCTAGAATTGGGGGGACAGCCCAATTCTTC.

This clonotype was counted many times. This chain uses TRBV11-3 with TRBJ1-3; D call uncertain. The CDR3 has 14 amino acids. Per the germline V gene, CDR1 is SGHNT and CDR2 is YENEEA. V shed 3 bases and J shed 0 bases, with 6 bases lying between them. As DNA, the CDR3 is TGTGCCAGCAGCTTCTCGTACTCTGGAAACACCATATATTTT. Translated, it gives CASSFSYSGNTIYF.

This clonotype occurred many times. This sequence joins TRBV5-1 and TRBJ1-2, with 10 bases matching TRBD1. After removal of 1 base from V and 7 bases from J, the junction contained 4 bases not matched to a gene. Germline CDR1 is SGHRS and CDR2 is YFSETQ. This CDR3 is built from 14 residues. The CDR3 nucleotides are TGCGCCAGCAGCTTGATGGGACAGGGGTCTGGCTACACCTTC. It codes for CASSLMGQGSGYTF.

This clonotype showed up many times. The V call is TRBV29-1, the J call TRBJ1-1, with D unresolved. The V end was cut by 4 bases, the J end by 5 bases, with 8 bases between. The CDR3 runs 11 residues. From germline, CDR1 is SQVTM and CDR2 ANQGSEA. The CDR3 spells CSVGVVTEAFF. The CDR3, as DNA: TGCAGCGTTGGGGTGGTAACTGAAGCTTTCTTT.

In regard to this clonotype: Since a much larger clone is just one base distant, this may be a read error. V and J are TRBV28 and TRBJ1-2, with D maybe TRBD1 (5 bases). Trimming left V 3 bases short and J 9 bases short, with 17 bases between. The germline V gene encodes CDR1 MDHEN and CDR2 SYDVKM. CDR3 length: 14 amino acids. The DNA of the CDR3 is TGTGCCAGCAGTTTGGCGGGACCTGGGTACTGCTACACCTTC. Its protein is CASSLAGPGYCYTF.

The table lists this clonotype with many counts. The chain joins TRBV5-1 to TRBJ2-1; TRBD2 matches 8 bases. J gave up 7 bases and V 6 bases, and 6 bases lay outside the gene matches. The CDR3 loop spans 13 amino acids. Germline V gene sequence: CDR1 SGHRS, CDR2 YFSETQ. The CDR3 DNA reads TGCGCCAGCAAGGTCGGGGGGGCAAATGAGCAGTTCTTC. Translation: CASKVGGANEQFF.

This clonotype was detected ten times or more. The rearrangement joins TRBV30 to TRBJ2-1; a weak D match, TRBD2 (5 bases). V was pared by 3 bases and J by 3 bases, with 9 bases between. The CDR3 contains 13 residues. From germline, CDR1 is GTSNPN and CDR2 SVGIG (reference sequence). CDR3 region: CAWRAGNYNEQFF. The CDR3 nucleotides are TGTGCCTGGAGGGCCGGGAACTACAATGAGCAGTTCTTC.